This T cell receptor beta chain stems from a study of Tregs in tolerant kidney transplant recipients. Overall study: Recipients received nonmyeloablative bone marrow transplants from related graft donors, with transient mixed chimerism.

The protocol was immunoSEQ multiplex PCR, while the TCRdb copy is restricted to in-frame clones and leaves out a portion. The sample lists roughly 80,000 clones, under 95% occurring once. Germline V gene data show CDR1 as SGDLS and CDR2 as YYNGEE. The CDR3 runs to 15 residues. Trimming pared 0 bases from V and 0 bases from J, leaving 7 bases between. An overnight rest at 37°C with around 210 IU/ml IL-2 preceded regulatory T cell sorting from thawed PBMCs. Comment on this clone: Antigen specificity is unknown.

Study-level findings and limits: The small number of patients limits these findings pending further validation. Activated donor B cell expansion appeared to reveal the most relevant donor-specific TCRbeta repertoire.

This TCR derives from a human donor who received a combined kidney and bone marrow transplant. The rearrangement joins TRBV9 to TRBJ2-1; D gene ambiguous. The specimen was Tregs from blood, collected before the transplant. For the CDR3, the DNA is TGTGCCAGCAGCGTAGACGTGAGCTCCTACAATGAGCAGTTCTTC. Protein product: CASSVDVSSYNEQFF.